These T cell receptor beta chains were read from a single sample in a study of cytomegalovirus exposure and HLA in healthy donors. Generated by immunoSEQ multiplex PCR, the TCRdb table keeps only in-frame clones and is missing some. The sample yields about 160,000 clones, roughly 71% seen once. Sequenced: PBMCs. These receptors came from a woman aged 50 to 60 in good health and CMV-seropositive. CDR3s include the opening cysteine and the closing phenylalanine or tryptophan. A D gene is named only where the DNA matches it firmly. Size tells how often a clone was seen (once, few, many) or the class of an expanded clone, and some rows leave it out.

clone_size,j_call,v_call,d_call,cdr3_aa,cdr3_nt
.,TRBJ1-5,TRBV5-8,.,CASSLGTDGNQPQHF,TGTGCCAGCAGCTTGGGGACAGACGGCAATCAGCCCCAGCATTTT
.,TRBJ2-5,TRBV2,.,CASNEVDYLQETQYF,TGTGCCAGCAATGAAGTGGACTACCTTCAAGAGACCCAGTACTTC
few,TRBJ1-2,TRBV5-6,.,CASSRTQNYGYTF,TGTGCCAGCAGCCGCACACAGAACTATGGCTACACCTTC
few,TRBJ1-3,TRBV6-1,.,CASSLRGAGNTIYF,TGTGCCAGCAGTCTCCGGGGAGCGGGAAACACCATATATTTT
.,TRBJ2-5,TRBV12-5,TRBD1,CASGGGTGKAETQYF,TGTGCTAGTGGTGGGGGGACAGGGAAGGCAGAGACCCAGTACTTC
few,TRBJ1-1,TRBV5-1,.,CASSLGGGGNTEAFF,TGCGCCAGCAGCCTAGGTGGCGGGGGGAACACTGAAGCTTTCTTT
.,TRBJ2-7,TRBV9,.,CASSVDERATYEQYF,TGTGCCAGCAGCGTAGATGAGCGGGCCACCTACGAGCAGTACTTC
.,TRBJ2-3,TRBV7-2,TRBD2,CASSRGVRTDTQYF,TGTGCCAGTTCACGGGGGGTTCGCACAGATACGCAGTATTTT
once,TRBJ2-7,TRBV10-3,TRBD2,CAISAQTRTSGAPYEQYF,TGTGCCATCAGTGCCCAAACACGGACTAGCGGGGCCCCATACGAGCAGTACTTC
.,TRBJ2-6,TRBV6-1,.,CASSLVRSGANVLTF,TGTGCCAGCAGCCTAGTGAGATCTGGGGCCAACGTCCTGACTTTC
.,TRBJ1-6,TRBV5-1,TRBD1,CASSLIGTGGSYNSPLHF,TGCGCCAGCAGCTTGATTGGGACAGGGGGCTCCTATAATTCACCCCTCCACTTT
.,TRBJ1-3,TRBV2,.,CASTGTYVSGNTIYF,TGTGCCAGCACCGGGACATACGTCTCTGGAAACACCATATATTTT
.,TRBJ1-3,TRBV5-4,TRBD1,CASSPGTGGGNTIYF,TGTGCCAGCAGCCCCGGGACAGGGGGAGGAAACACCATATATTTT
.,TRBJ2-3,TRBV5-6,TRBD2,CASSSSGGTDTQYF,TGTGCCAGCAGCTCTAGCGGGGGCACAGATACGCAGTATTTT
.,TRBJ2-5,TRBV2,TRBD2,CASSVAGGETQYF,TGTGCCAGCAGTGTAGCGGGAGGTGAGACCCAGTACTTC
once,TRBJ2-1,TRBV18,TRBD2,CASSPRAGGPSYNEQFF,TGTGCCAGCTCACCGAGGGCGGGGGGACCTAGCTACAATGAGCAGTTCTTC
few,TRBJ2-7,TRBV29-1,.,CSVTLAGPYEQYF,TGCAGCGTTACCCTAGCAGGACCCTACGAGCAGTACTTC
.,TRBJ2-3,TRBV5-1,.,CASSSLQITDTQYF,TGCGCCAGCAGCTCATTACAGATCACAGATACGCAGTATTTT
.,TRBJ2-5,TRBV4-1,TRBD1,CASSQEGQGLETQYF,TGCGCCAGCAGCCAAGAGGGACAGGGGTTGGAGACCCAGTACTTC
.,TRBJ2-1,TRBV7-9,TRBD2,CATAGVRYNEQFF,TGTGCCACGGCGGGGGTGCGGTACAATGAGCAGTTCTTC
once,TRBJ1-1,TRBV4-3,.,CASSQDRARAFF,TGCGCCAGCAGCCAAGACAGGGCTCGGGCTTTCTTT
.,TRBJ2-7,TRBV4-1,.,CASSQDQGTYEQYF,TGCGCCAGCAGCCAAGATCAGGGAACCTACGAGCAGTACTTC
.,TRBJ1-1,TRBV5-1,TRBD1,CASTTQGPGDTEAFF,TGCGCCAGCACCACACAGGGGCCAGGGGACACTGAAGCTTTCTTT
.,TRBJ2-7,TRBV13,.,CASKLQGTYEQYF,TGTGCCAGTAAACTCCAGGGGACCTACGAGCAGTACTTC
.,TRBJ1-1,TRBV10-3,TRBD1,CAIRPGTGGTEAFF,TGTGCCATCAGACCCGGGACAGGGGGCACTGAAGCTTTCTTT
.,TRBJ1-5,TRBV2,.,CASSESVQPQHF,TGTGCCAGCAGTGAATCGGTTCAGCCCCAGCATTTT
few,TRBJ1-1,TRBV19,TRBD1,CASSATDRGNTEAFF,TGTGCCAGTAGTGCAACCGACAGGGGTAACACTGAAGCTTTCTTT
.,TRBJ2-3,TRBV5-1,TRBD2,CASLAGATNTQYF,TGCGCCAGCCTAGCGGGGGCAACGAATACGCAGTATTTT
.,TRBJ2-7,TRBV5-1,.,CASSEQGYVSYEQYF,TGCGCCAGCAGTGAGCAGGGTTATGTCTCCTACGAGCAGTACTTC
once,TRBJ2-2,TRBV11-2,TRBD1,CASIGTGRAGELFF,TGTGCCAGCATAGGGACAGGAAGGGCCGGGGAGCTGTTTTTT
.,TRBJ2-2,TRBV9,TRBD1,CASSKQGYTGELFF,TGTGCCAGCAGCAAACAGGGGTACACCGGGGAGCTGTTTTTT
.,TRBJ2-7,TRBV2,TRBD1,CASRKGQGGHEQYF,TGTGCCAGCAGGAAGGGACAGGGGGGCCACGAGCAGTACTTC
.,TRBJ1-4,TRBV11-1,.,CASSLGTPGGEKLFF,TGTGCCAGCAGCTTAGGCACCCCCGGCGGAGAAAAACTGTTTTTT